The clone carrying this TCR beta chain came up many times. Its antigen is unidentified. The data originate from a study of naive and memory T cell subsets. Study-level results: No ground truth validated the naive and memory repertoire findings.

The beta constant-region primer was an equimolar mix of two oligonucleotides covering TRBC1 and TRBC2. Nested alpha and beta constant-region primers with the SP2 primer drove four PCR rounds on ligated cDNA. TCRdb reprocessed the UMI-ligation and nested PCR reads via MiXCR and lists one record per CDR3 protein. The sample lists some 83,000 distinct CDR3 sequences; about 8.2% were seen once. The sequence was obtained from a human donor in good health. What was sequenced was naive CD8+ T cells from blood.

The CDR3 sequence is CAISEAGWNTEAFF. The CDR3 nucleotides read TGTGCCATCAGTGAGGCAGGATGGAACACTGAAGCTTTCTTT. The chain couples TRBV10-3 to TRBJ1-1, with D uncertain. Per germline, CDR1 ENHRY and CDR2 SYGVKD. CDR3 size: 14 residues. Trimming removed 2 bases from V and 1 base from J, with 8 bases in between.